Below, 11 T cell receptor beta chains from the same sample are listed, as sequenced in a study of T-cell memory formation after mild COVID-19. From the 5' RACE reads, TCRdb called clonotypes with MiXCR, one entry per CDR3 protein. The sample has roughly 86,000 distinct CDR3 sequences, around 13% seen once. Material: PBMCs or a T cell subset sorted from them (not recorded which). The origin of the receptors is an adult woman who had mild COVID-19 (a few samples of this study predate the infection). Cell type and time point are not known.

Ten or more counts support this clonotype. The rearrangement joins TRBV29-1 to TRBJ2-2; D uncertain. Germline V lookup: CDR1 SQVTM, CDR2 ANQGSEA. This CDR3 has 11 amino acids. Trimming removed 5 bases from V and 1 base from J, with 2 bases in between. CDR3 loop: CSVWNTGELFF. The DNA of the CDR3 is TGCAGCGTTTGGAACACCGGGGAGCTGTTTTTT.

In its sample, this clonotype was seen a few times. V gene TRBV6-2 or TRBV6-3 combines with J gene TRBJ1-5; D is perhaps TRBD1 (6 bases). Germline-derived CDR1 and CDR2 are MNHEY and SVGEGT. The CDR3 totals 14 residues. Trimming left V 2 bases short and J 4 bases short, with 9 bases between. CDR3 region: CASSYATGNQPQHF. The CDR3 nucleotides are TGTGCCAGCAGTTACGCGACAGGTAATCAGCCCCAGCATTTT.

This clonotype was recorded a few times. The rearrangement uses TRBV4-1 and TRBJ2-7; possibly TRBD1 for D (6 bases). Germline assignment: CDR1 MGHRA and CDR2 YSYEKL. The CDR3 extends over 15 amino acids. V lost 1 base and J 2 bases, leaving 12 bases between the germline ends. The CDR3 region has the DNA TGCGCCAGCAGCCAAGGTCCAGGGGCCCCCTACGAGCAGTACTTC. It translates to CASSQGPGAPYEQYF.

This clonotype was observed a handful of times. The chain joins TRBV5-1 to TRBJ2-1; 9 bases are shared with TRBD1. The germline CDR1 and CDR2 sequences are SGHRS and YFSETQ. This CDR3 contains 17 residues. With V trimmed by 3 bases and J by 4 bases, 11 bases remained unmatched. CDR3 sequence reads: CASSSPRQGGTYNEQFF. For the CDR3, the DNA is TGCGCCAGCAGCTCGCCACGACAGGGGGGGACGTACAATGAGCAGTTCTTC.

This clonotype was observed a handful of times. V and J are TRBV7-9 and TRBJ2-7, with D possibly matching TRBD1 (5 bases). The V end was cut by 1 base, the J end by 1 base, with 14 bases between. This CDR3 spans 16 amino acids. Germline V gives CDR1 SEHNR, CDR2 FQNEAQ (reference sequence). As DNA, the CDR3 is TGTGCCAGCAGCTTAGTTCGTGAGTCAGGGTCCTACGAGCAGTACTTC. Protein: CASSLVRESGSYEQYF.

This chain links TRBV12-3 or TRBV12-4 with TRBJ2-5; D might be TRBD2 (5 bases). V was pared by 4 bases and J by 4 bases, with 22 bases between. The CDR3 runs 17 residues. CDR3 residues: CASSSHPPLAPPETQYF. CDR3 coding DNA: TGTGCCAGCAGTTCCCACCCTCCCCTAGCCCCCCCAGAGACCCAGTACTTC.

This chain uses TRBV20-1 with TRBJ1-3; D not resolved. CDR1 and CDR2 (germline): DFQATT, SNEGSKA (reference sequence). This CDR3 has 15 amino acids. The V end lost 1 base, the J end lost 1 base, and 11 bases lay between the germline ends. CDR3: CSARVMVGSGNTIYF. CDR3 DNA sequence: TGCAGTGCTAGAGTAATGGTGGGATCTGGAAACACCATATATTTT.

This clonotype was recorded a few times. This chain connects TRBV7-9 to TRBJ2-1; D might be TRBD1 (5 bases). Germline V lookup: CDR1 SEHNR, CDR2 FQNEAQ (reference sequence). The CDR3 is made up of 13 amino acids. V lost 3 bases to trimming and J lost 7 bases, with 10 bases between them. The CDR3 DNA is TGTGCCAGCAGCTTTCAGGGATGGAATGAGCAGTTCTTC. Protein product: CASSFQGWNEQFF.

This clonotype was recorded a few times. The V gene is TRBV28, the J gene TRBJ2-7; weak D call: TRBD1 (5 bases). Trimming took 5 bases from V and 1 from J, leaving 12 bases between them. CDR1 and CDR2 (germline): MDHEN, SYDVKM. There are 14 residues in the CDR3. The CDR3 DNA reads as TGTGCCAGCAGTCCCTTGACAGTTTCCTACGAGCAGTACTTC. Protein sequence: CASSPLTVSYEQYF.

The chain combines TRBV2 with TRBJ1-6; D is ambiguous. CDR1 is SNHLY, CDR2 FYNNEI, per germline. V lost 3 bases and J lost 0, with 6 bases in between. The CDR3 is 15 residues long. The CDR3 DNA is TGTGCCAGCAGTGACAAGAGCTCCTATAATTCACCCCTCCACTTT. This sequence encodes CASSDKSSYNSPLHF.

This clonotype turned up a few times. The chain links TRBV5-1 to TRBJ2-3, with 7 bases fitting TRBD2. V was pared by 4 bases and J by 2 bases, with 7 bases of the junction left unmatched. The CDR3 runs 15 residues. CDR1 and CDR2 (germline): SGHRS, YFSETQ. The CDR3 DNA reads TGCGCCAGCAGCGCCCGGGGGGACCACACAGATACGCAGTATTTT. This encodes CASSARGDHTDTQYF.